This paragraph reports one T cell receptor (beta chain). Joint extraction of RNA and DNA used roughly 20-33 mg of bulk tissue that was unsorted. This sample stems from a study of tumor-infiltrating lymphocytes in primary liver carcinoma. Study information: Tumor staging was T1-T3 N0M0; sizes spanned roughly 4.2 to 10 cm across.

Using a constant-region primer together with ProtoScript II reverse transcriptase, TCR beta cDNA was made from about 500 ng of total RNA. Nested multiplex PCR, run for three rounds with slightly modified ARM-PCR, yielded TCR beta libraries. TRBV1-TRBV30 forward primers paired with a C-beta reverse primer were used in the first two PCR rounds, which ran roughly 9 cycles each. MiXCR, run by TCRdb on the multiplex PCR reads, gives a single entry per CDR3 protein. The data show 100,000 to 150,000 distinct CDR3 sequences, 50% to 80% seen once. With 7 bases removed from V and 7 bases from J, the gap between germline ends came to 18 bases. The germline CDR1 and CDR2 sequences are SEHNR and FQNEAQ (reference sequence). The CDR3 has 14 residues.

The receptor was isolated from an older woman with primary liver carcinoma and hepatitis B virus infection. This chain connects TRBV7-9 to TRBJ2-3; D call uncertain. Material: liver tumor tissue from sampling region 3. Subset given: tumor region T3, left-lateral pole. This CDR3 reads CASNPRGGDNTQYF. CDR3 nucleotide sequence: TGTGCCAGCAACCCCCGAGGCGGAGACAATACGCAGTATTTT. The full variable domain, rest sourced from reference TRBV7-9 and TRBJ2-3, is DTGVSQNPRHKITKRGQNVTFRCDPISEHNRLYWYRQTLGQGPEFLTYFQNEAQLEKSRLLSDRFSAERPKGSFSTLEIQRTEQGDSAMYLCASNPRGGDNTQYFGPGTRLTVL.